A selection of T cell receptor beta chains follows, all from one sample in a study of cytomegalovirus exposure and HLA in healthy donors. TCRdb keeps only in-frame clones here, not all; method: immunoSEQ multiplex PCR. The sample holds under 150,000 clones, around 70% seen once. The sequencing input was PBMCs. The origin of the receptors is a middle-aged woman in good health and CMV-seropositive. Each CDR3 is given with its conserved first and last residue. Each record gives: J gene, V gene, clone size, D gene, CDR3 protein, CDR3 DNA. The D gene is left open where the match is weak. Size is stated for part of the rows, as once, few or many counts, or as a class when the clone is expanded.

j_call: TRBJ2-3; v_call: TRBV5-1; clone_size: -; d_call: -; cdr3_aa: CASSLNNADTQYF; cdr3_nt: TGCGCCAGCAGCTTGAACAATGCAGATACGCAGTATTTT
j_call: TRBJ1-1; v_call: TRBV5-4; clone_size: -; d_call: -; cdr3_aa: CASSPRGGAFF; cdr3_nt: TGTGCCAGCAGTCCCAGGGGTGGTGCTTTCTTT
j_call: TRBJ1-5; v_call: TRBV2; clone_size: -; d_call: TRBD1; cdr3_aa: CASSERQGVDQPQHF; cdr3_nt: TGTGCCAGCAGTGAAAGACAGGGGGTTGATCAGCCCCAGCATTTT
j_call: TRBJ1-1; v_call: TRBV10-3; clone_size: -; d_call: -; cdr3_aa: CAISERTVNTEAFF; cdr3_nt: TGTGCCATCAGTGAAAGGACAGTAAACACTGAAGCTTTCTTT
j_call: TRBJ1-4; v_call: TRBV27; clone_size: -; d_call: -; cdr3_aa: CASSFREKLFF; cdr3_nt: TGTGCCAGCAGTTTCAGGGAAAAACTGTTTTTT
j_call: TRBJ1-5; v_call: TRBV19; clone_size: -; d_call: TRBD1; cdr3_aa: CASTPGQGGNQPQHF; cdr3_nt: TGTGCCAGTACCCCGGGACAGGGGGGAAATCAGCCCCAGCATTTT
j_call: TRBJ1-4; v_call: TRBV30; clone_size: once; d_call: -; cdr3_aa: CAWSPGIFTGANEKLFF; cdr3_nt: TGTGCCTGGAGTCCCGGGATATTTACTGGGGCTAATGAAAAACTGTTTTTT
j_call: TRBJ2-3; v_call: TRBV30; clone_size: -; d_call: TRBD2; cdr3_aa: CAWSRGGEGYF; cdr3_nt: TGTGCCTGGAGTAGGGGCGGGGAGGGGTATTTT
j_call: TRBJ1-1; v_call: TRBV6-5; clone_size: few; d_call: -; cdr3_aa: CASSPTGMNTEAFF; cdr3_nt: TGTGCCAGCAGTCCCACAGGGATGAACACTGAAGCTTTCTTT
j_call: TRBJ1-6; v_call: TRBV11-3; clone_size: -; d_call: -; cdr3_aa: CASSPGTGQYNSPLHF; cdr3_nt: TGTGCCAGCAGCCCAGGAACCGGACAGTATAATTCACCCCTCCACTTT
j_call: TRBJ1-5; v_call: TRBV7-2; clone_size: -; d_call: -; cdr3_aa: CASSFGGGIQPQHF; cdr3_nt: TGTGCCAGCAGCTTTGGGGGGGGGATTCAGCCCCAGCATTTT
j_call: TRBJ1-3; v_call: TRBV12-5; clone_size: -; d_call: -; cdr3_aa: CASGLGTELTGNTIYF; cdr3_nt: TGTGCTAGTGGTTTGGGAACGGAGCTCACTGGAAACACCATATATTTT
j_call: TRBJ1-3; v_call: TRBV4-1; clone_size: -; d_call: -; cdr3_aa: CASSPDSSGNTIYF; cdr3_nt: TGCGCCAGCAGCCCCGACAGCTCTGGAAACACCATATATTTT
j_call: TRBJ1-5; v_call: TRBV6-1; clone_size: few; d_call: -; cdr3_aa: CASSAQGYSNQPQHF; cdr3_nt: TGTGCCAGCAGTGCCCAGGGCTATAGCAATCAGCCCCAGCATTTT
j_call: TRBJ2-7; v_call: TRBV29-1; clone_size: -; d_call: TRBD2; cdr3_aa: CSVVGTSGNYEQYF; cdr3_nt: TGCAGCGTCGTCGGGACTAGCGGGAACTACGAGCAGTACTTC
j_call: TRBJ2-5; v_call: TRBV5-1; clone_size: -; d_call: TRBD2; cdr3_aa: CASSFGSGAGGETQYF; cdr3_nt: TGCGCCAGCAGCTTTGGGTCAGGAGCGGGGGGAGAGACCCAGTACTTC
j_call: TRBJ2-2; v_call: TRBV4-2; clone_size: few; d_call: TRBD1; cdr3_aa: CASSPGQGNPGELFF; cdr3_nt: TGTGCCAGCAGCCCCGGACAGGGAAACCCCGGGGAGCTGTTTTTT
j_call: TRBJ2-2; v_call: TRBV5-1; clone_size: -; d_call: TRBD2; cdr3_aa: CASSGLAGNTGELFF; cdr3_nt: TGTGCCAGCAGTGGACTAGCGGGAAACACCGGGGAGCTGTTTTTT
j_call: TRBJ2-7; v_call: TRBV11-3; clone_size: -; d_call: TRBD2; cdr3_aa: CASSPRTSGSVYEQYF; cdr3_nt: TGTGCCAGCAGCCCCCGGACTAGCGGGAGTGTCTACGAGCAGTACTTC
j_call: TRBJ1-2; v_call: TRBV28; clone_size: -; d_call: TRBD1; cdr3_aa: CASSDREANYGYTF; cdr3_nt: TGTGCCAGCAGTGACAGGGAAGCTAACTATGGCTACACCTTC
j_call: TRBJ2-2; v_call: TRBV4-1; clone_size: -; d_call: TRBD2; cdr3_aa: CASSQVRGLAGRYTGELFF; cdr3_nt: TGCGCCAGCAGCCAAGTGAGGGGACTAGCGGGTCGCTACACCGGGGAGCTGTTTTTT